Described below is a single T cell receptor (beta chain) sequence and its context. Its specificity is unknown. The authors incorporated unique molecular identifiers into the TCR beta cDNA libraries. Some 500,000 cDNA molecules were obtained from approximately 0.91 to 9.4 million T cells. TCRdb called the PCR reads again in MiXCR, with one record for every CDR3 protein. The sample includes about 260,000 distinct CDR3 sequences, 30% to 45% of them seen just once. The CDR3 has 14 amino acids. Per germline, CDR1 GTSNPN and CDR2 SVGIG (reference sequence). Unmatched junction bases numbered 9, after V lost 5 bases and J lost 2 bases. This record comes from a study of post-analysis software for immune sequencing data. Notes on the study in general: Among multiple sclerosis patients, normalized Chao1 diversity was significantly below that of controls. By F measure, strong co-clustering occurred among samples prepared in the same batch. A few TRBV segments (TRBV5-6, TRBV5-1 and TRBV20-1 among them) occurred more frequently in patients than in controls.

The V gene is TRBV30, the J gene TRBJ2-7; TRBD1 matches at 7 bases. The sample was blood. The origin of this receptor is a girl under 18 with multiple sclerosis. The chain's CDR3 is CAWAWTGRPYEQYF. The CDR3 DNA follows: TGTGCCTGGGCCTGGACAGGCCGCCCCTACGAGCAGTACTTC.